Listed here is a single T cell receptor (beta chain). Its antigen is unknown. Base quality data are lacking; no much larger clone is found one base away. The data were taken from a study of shared clonotypes between healthy human individuals (dated by TCRdb to between 2020 and 2021). Some background on the complete study: Two women and a few men aged 18 to 49 years were included in the cohort. Per donor, leukapheresis produced somewhere between about 0.85 and 10 billion PBMCs. For each donor, CD4 naive and CD4 memory were each run on three plates, CD8 naive on two plates, and CD8 memory on one plate. To increase sequencing depth and limit assay-specific biases, TCR repertoire library preparation and sequencing were carried out by different laboratories using diverse techniques. The study deeply sequenced blood TCR repertoires of roughly five healthy adults to estimate repertoire size and the extent of clonotype sharing between individuals.

CD8 naive samples were obtained by positive selection for CCR7 among CD45RO-negative cells, yielding a CD45RA+CCR7+ population from which TemRA cells were excluded. The donors were healthy, HIV-negative adults who had no recently reported acute infections or vaccinations. Every donor was a Caucasian adult living in Nashville, Tennessee, USA. After blood collection by leukapheresis, PBMCs were isolated using Ficoll-Histopaque density gradient centrifugation and then cryopreserved in the vapor phase of liquid nitrogen. Purity and quantity of every magnetically sorted T cell population were checked by analytical flow cytometry. From each sorted fraction, genomic DNA was isolated and quantified by UV absorbance on a Nanodrop 2000c. Trimming removed 3 bases from V and 4 bases from J, leaving 7 bases between the germline ends. There are 13 amino acids in the CDR3, from cysteine to phenylalanine inclusive. The kept DNA is CDR3 alone, 39 bases in frame from the first base. Per the germline V gene, SGHVS is the CDR1 and FNYEAQ is the CDR2.

The study at large found these results: Incomplete sequencing was indicated by rarefaction of sorted-subset datasets, despite the large sequencing depth. Because the study included only a small number of donors, the genetic and exposure-history diversity represented was limited. Sampling was limited to blood, and TCR repertoires in tissue likely differ from TCR repertoires in blood. Pairwise subsampling indicated that sequencing depth was expected to affect the degree of clonotype sharing among donors. Sharing across a handful of donors was observed for about 5% of naive CD4, less than 4% of naive CD8, 2% to 2.5% of memory CD4, and approximately 0.41% of memory CD8 clonotypes. Compared with non-shared clonotypes, clonotypes shared by all four sorted-subset donors had higher generation probabilities. Estimated clonotype richness was generally larger for naive than for memory subsets.

TCR CDR3 regions were amplified from genomic DNA by multiplex PCR using the deep immunoSEQ assay. Genomic DNA extracted from each cell subset was distributed evenly over all wells of several immunoSEQ 96-well plates, and each plate served as one replicate. Each replicate PCR for sorted subsets received around 0.2 ug genomic DNA, equal to roughly 29,000 T cell genomes. The purified libraries were quantified using a Qubit 3.0 fluorometer, sized with a Bioanalyzer 2100, and then quantified again using the KAPA Library Quantification kit. Every immunoSEQ 96-well plate was sequenced on a dedicated single-read 150-cycle Illumina NextSeq 550 flow cell. The paper's data handling went like this. Because the immunoSEQ output included only junctional sequences and no quality scores, the filtering could not be the same as the filtering used for full-length reads. To assign V/J genes and CDR3, sequences were annotated using PyIR, a Python wrapper for IgBLAST v1.9, with IMGT germline references. Reads with weak V/J assignments (E-value above 1e-6), missing CDR3, stop codons, out-of-frame junctions, or ambiguous translated residues were removed. A V3J clonotype was defined by an identical inferred V gene, J gene, and CDR3 amino acid sequence. Percentage overlap between repertoires was calculated by dividing the number of shared unique clonotypes by the size of the smaller repertoire. Richness of each repertoire was evaluated using RTK rarefaction, the Chao1 estimator, and Recon v2.1 estimates of unobserved clonotypes. For all TCRbeta clonotypes obtained by the gDNA method from several donors, generation probabilities were computed with OLGA. This immuneACCESS table, as held by TCRdb, lists in-frame sequences with V and J called but not all clones. Of the missing ones, under half trace to an unresolved V gene in checked studies; the others have no known cause. V and J calls and clone size are given by that table; D and trimming were obtained from the DNA. The sample table holds hundreds of thousands of clones, of which around 95% were seen once. Of the sample, less than 0.13% is held by the ten largest clones.

Material: naive CD8+ T cells sorted from blood. Per the publication, the cell subset or site label means: CD45RA+CCR7+. This clonotype originated in a woman in her 30s in good health. The chain joins TRBV7-6 to TRBJ2-1; perhaps TRBD1 is the D gene, with 5 bases matching. The bases read TGTGCCAGCAGCTTTACAGGTTACAATGAGCAGTTCTTC. Its product reads: CASSFTGYNEQFF. With the portions outside the CDR3 filled from the reference TRBV7-6 and TRBJ2-1 genes, the complete variable region becomes GAGVSQSPRYKVTKRGQDVALRCDPISGHVSLYWYRQALGQGPEFLTYFNYEAQQDKSGLPNDRFSAERPEGSISTLTIQRTEQRDSAMYRCASSFTGYNEQFFGPGTRLTVL.